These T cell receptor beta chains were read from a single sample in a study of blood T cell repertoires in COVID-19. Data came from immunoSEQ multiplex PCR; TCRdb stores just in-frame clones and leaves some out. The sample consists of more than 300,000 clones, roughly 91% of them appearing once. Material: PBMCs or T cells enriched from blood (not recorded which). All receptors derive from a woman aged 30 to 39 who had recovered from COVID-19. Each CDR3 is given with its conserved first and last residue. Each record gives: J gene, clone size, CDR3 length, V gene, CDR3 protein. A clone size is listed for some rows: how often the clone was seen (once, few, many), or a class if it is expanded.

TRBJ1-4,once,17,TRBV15,CATSPRINRRVNEKLFF
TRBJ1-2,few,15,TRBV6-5,CASSSWGQGAIGYTF
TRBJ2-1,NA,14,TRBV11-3,CASSLGTGYNEQFF
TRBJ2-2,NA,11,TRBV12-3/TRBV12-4,CASSPGGELFF
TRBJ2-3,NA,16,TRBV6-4,CASRPDPGLVSDTQYF
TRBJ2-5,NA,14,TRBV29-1,CSVEATGVGETQYF
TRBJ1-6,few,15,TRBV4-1,CASSQLDRTNSPLHF
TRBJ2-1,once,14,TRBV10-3,CAIGRLAEDNEQFF
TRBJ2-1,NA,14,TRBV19,CASSRLAGDYEQFF
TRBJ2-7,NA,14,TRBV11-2,CASSLVDFPYEQYF
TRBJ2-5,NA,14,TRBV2,CASSDLEYQETQYF
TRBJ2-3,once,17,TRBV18,CASSPFLAGGGTDTQYF
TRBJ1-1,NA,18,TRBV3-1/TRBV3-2,CASSQDNGVLDWNTEAFF
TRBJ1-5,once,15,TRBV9,CASSVGDRENQPQHF
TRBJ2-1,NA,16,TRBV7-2,CASSLLAGGASDEQFF
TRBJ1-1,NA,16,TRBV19,CASSIWFGLQNTEAFF
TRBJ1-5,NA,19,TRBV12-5,CASGSKPGQGPLGNQPQHF
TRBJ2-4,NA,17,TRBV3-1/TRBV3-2,CASSQDLSTGGLNIQYF
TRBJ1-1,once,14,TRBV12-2,CASRLRGGNTEAFF
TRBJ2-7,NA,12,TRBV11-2,CASSLTRNEQYF
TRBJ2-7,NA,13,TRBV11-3,CASNNFGQGEQYF
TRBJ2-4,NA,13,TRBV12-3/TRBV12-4,CASTLTLRNIQYF
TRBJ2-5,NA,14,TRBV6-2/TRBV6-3,CASSYGGVQETQYF
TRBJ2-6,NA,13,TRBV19,CASTVSGANVLTF
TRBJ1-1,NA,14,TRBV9,CASSVEGARTEAFF
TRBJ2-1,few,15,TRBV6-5,CASSYQDTTYNEQFF
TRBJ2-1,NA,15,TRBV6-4,CATQQLAGEENEQFF
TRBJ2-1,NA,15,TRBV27,CASRTGTRIDNEQFF
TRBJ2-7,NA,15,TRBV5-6,CASSFGTGHGGEQYF
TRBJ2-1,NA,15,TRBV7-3,CASSFRLAGVNEQFF
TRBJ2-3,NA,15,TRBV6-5,CASSTPPSATDTQYF
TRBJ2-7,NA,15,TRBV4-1,CASSPRLADSYEQYF
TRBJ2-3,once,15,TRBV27,CASTSVSGKADTQYF
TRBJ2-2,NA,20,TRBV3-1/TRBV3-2,CASSQPPELGVGANTGELFF
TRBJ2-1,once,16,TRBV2,CASGAARGAVYNEQFF
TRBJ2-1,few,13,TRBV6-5,CASSYSERDRIFF
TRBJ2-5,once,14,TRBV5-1,CASSLATDGETQYF
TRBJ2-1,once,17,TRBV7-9,CATTPRSDFWSYNEQFF
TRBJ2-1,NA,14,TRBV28,CASSPGTGLNEQFF
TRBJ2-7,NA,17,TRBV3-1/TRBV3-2,CASSQGYGSGVSYEQYF
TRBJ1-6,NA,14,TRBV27,CASSRTDYGPPLHF
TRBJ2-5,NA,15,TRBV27,CASSGVGQVGETQYF
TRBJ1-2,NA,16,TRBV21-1,CASLYRDRGRCYGYTF
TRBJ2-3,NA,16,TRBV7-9,CASSRGVSGDTDTQYF
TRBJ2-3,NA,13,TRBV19,CASGPGVTDTQYF
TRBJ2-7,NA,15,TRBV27,CASSEGLADSYEQYF
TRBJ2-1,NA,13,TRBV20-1,CSASAGGYNEQFF
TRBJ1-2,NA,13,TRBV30,CAWDRPGRYGYTF
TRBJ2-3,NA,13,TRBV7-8,CASSLGAEDTQYF
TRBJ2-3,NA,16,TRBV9,CASSVTPPGLADTQYF
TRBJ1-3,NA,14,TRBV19,CASSRTGFGNTIYF
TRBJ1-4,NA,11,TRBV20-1,CSGTANEKLFF
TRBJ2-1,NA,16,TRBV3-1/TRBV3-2,CASSPGTSGPYNEQFF
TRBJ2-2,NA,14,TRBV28,CASLPGIRTGELFF
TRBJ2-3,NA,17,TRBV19,CASSIAATGLSTDTQYF
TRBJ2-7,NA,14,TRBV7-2,CASSLGSGTGEQYF
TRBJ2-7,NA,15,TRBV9,CASSAVPGNSYEQYF
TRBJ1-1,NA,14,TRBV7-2,CASSVGQANTEAFF